One sample yielded the 26 T cell receptor beta chains listed below, sequenced in a study of shared clonotypes between healthy human individuals (dated by TCRdb to the early 2020s). Library preparation employed the immunoSEQ multiplex PCR assay. Here the immuneACCESS table is served through TCRdb, limited to in-frame sequences with V and J called. Missing clones are a known gap in these copies; in checked studies unresolved V genes cover under half, and the rest lacks a known reason. The sample has 2 million to 2.5 million clones on record, around 93% of them singletons. The ten largest clones add up to roughly 0.34% of the sample. The sequencing sample was made of naive CD4+ T cells from PBMCs. The cell subset or site label on this specimen signifies: CD45RA+ positively selected. All receptors derive from a man younger than 35 in good health. Some clones in this sample may be carry-over from other donors' samples.

The chain couples TRBV29-1 to TRBJ2-1; TRBD1 might be the D (6 bases). The CDR3 runs to 12 residues. CDR1 SQVTM and CDR2 ANQGSEA come from the germline V gene. Trimming took 8 bases from V and 3 from J, leaving 11 bases between them. For the CDR3, the DNA is TGCAGCACCCAGGGGAACTACAATGAGCAGTTCTTC. Translating it yields CSTQGNYNEQFF.

The chain employs TRBV2 and TRBJ1-1, with 8 bases identical to TRBD1. The CDR3 runs to 15 residues. V gave up 3 bases and J gave up 11 bases; unmatched junction bases: 14. Germline V gene data show CDR1 as SNHLY and CDR2 as FYNNEI. The CDR3 coding sequence is TGTGCCAGCAGTGATCGTGCCGGACAGGGCTTGTCGGCTTTCTTT. Encoded protein: CASSDRAGQGLSAFF.

V gene TRBV7-2 combines with J gene TRBJ2-3; D is ambiguous. This CDR3 has 14 amino acids. The V end was cut by 1 base, the J end by 7 bases, with 12 bases between. Germline assignment: CDR1 SGHTA and CDR2 FQGNSA. The CDR3 loop is CASSLDPGSYTQYF. The CDR3 coding sequence is TGTGCCAGCAGCTTAGACCCCGGGTCTTATACGCAGTATTTT.

This rearrangement joins TRBV2 to TRBJ1-1; tentative D call: TRBD1 (6 bases). V lost 9 bases and J lost 2, with 13 bases in between. Looked up from germline, CDR1 is SNHLY and CDR2 is FYNNEI. The length of the CDR3 is 13 residues. In DNA form, the CDR3 reads TGTGCCAGTGTGACAGGCGGAAACACTGAAGCTTTCTTT. Translating gives CASVTGGNTEAFF.

CDR3 coding DNA: TGCGCCAGCAGCCCCAATATAGCGGGAGTGTACGAGCAGTACTTC. It is translated as CASSPNIAGVYEQYF. The V and J genes are TRBV4-1 and TRBJ2-7; 9 bases line up with TRBD2. The V gene end was trimmed by 4 bases and the J gene end by 4 bases; junction bases not matched to a gene: 8. CDR3 size: 15 residues. In germline, CDR1 is MGHRA, CDR2 YSYEKL.

The rearrangement links TRBV15 to TRBJ1-6; TRBD1 matches 7 bases. Germline CDR1 is LNHNV and CDR2 is YYDKDF (reference sequence). The V and J ends lost 8 bases and 4 bases, in that order; junction bases with no gene match: 5. The CDR3 totals 14 residues. In DNA form, the CDR3 reads TGTGCCACCGCTTCCAGGGGGTATAATTCACCCCTCCACTTT. Amino acids: CATASRGYNSPLHF. Based on the CDR3 plus reference TRBV15 and TRBJ1-6, the full variable domain is DAMVIQNPRYQVTQFGKPVTLSCSQTLNHNVMYWYQQKSSQAPKLLFHYYDKDFNNEADTPDNFQSRRPNTSFCFLDIRSPGLGDTAMYLCATASRGYNSPLHFGNGTRLTVT.

This chain connects TRBV5-1 to TRBJ2-3, with D perhaps matching TRBD1 or TRBD2 (5 bases each). The germline CDR1 and CDR2 sequences are SGHRS and YFSETQ. The CDR3 has 16 residues. The V end lost 2 bases, the J end lost 3 bases, and 16 bases lay between the germline ends. The CDR3 region is CASSLRGVGVTDTQYF. Written as DNA, the CDR3 is TGCGCCAGCAGCTTAAGAGGGGTTGGTGTTACAGATACGCAGTATTTT.

The chain is built from TRBV7-2 and TRBJ2-1; D unclear. The CDR3 has 14 amino acids. With 0 bases removed from V and 6 bases from J, the gap between germline ends came to 9 bases. Per the germline V gene, CDR1 is SGHTA and CDR2 is FQGNSA. The CDR3 nucleotides are TGTGCCAGCAGCTTAGCGGCAGGCAGCAATGAGCAGTTCTTC. Translating gives CASSLAAGSNEQFF. The full variable domain, rest sourced from reference TRBV7-2 and TRBJ2-1, is GAGVSQSPSNKVTEKGKDVELRCDPISGHTALYWYRQSLGQGLEFLIYFQGNSAPDKSGLPSDRFSAERTGGSVSTLTIQRTQQEDSAVYLCASSLAAGSNEQFFGPGTRLTVL.

Turning to this clone: Distinct nucleotide sequences in the sample also encode this CDR3. The CDR3 here is CAISGTGTYEQYF. Written as DNA, the CDR3 is TGTGCCATCAGTGGGACAGGTACCTACGAGCAGTACTTC. The V gene is TRBV10-3, the J gene TRBJ2-7, with 7 bases fitting TRBD1. The CDR3 length is 13 residues. Germline trimming cut 4 bases from V and 2 bases from J; bases unmatched to any gene: 2. Germline CDR1 ENHRY, CDR2 SYGVKD.

A single count supports this clone. The chain is built from TRBV19 and TRBJ1-5; D uncertain. The V end lost 5 bases, the J end lost 2 bases, and 13 bases lay between the germline ends. The CDR3 totals 15 residues. Germline CDR1 and CDR2: LNHDA and SQIVND (reference sequence). CDR3 DNA sequence: TGTGCCAGTAGTGACTCACCCGTCGGCAATCAGCCCCAGCATTTT. As protein: CASSDSPVGNQPQHF. Full variable domain (missing parts from reference TRBV19 and TRBJ1-5): DGGITQSPKYLFRKEGQNVTLSCEQNLNHDAMYWYRQDPGQGLRLIYYSQIVNDFQKGDIAEGYSVSREKKESFPLTVTSAQKNPTAFYLCASSDSPVGNQPQHFGDGTRLSIL.

The V gene is TRBV28, the J gene TRBJ1-4; 9 bases map to TRBD1. This CDR3 contains 13 residues. Germline-derived CDR1 and CDR2 are MDHEN and SYDVKM. The trim removed 6 bases at V and 6 bases at J, leaving 2 bases unmatched. In DNA form, the CDR3 reads TGTGCCAGCAGAAGGGACAGGGATGAAAAACTGTTTTTT. Translating gives CASRRDRDEKLFF.

The chain combines TRBV6-1 with TRBJ1-3; D gene ambiguous. The CDR3 spans 14 residues. Trimming removed 8 bases from V and 2 bases from J, with 13 bases in between. Germline V gene lookup returns CDR1 MNHNS and CDR2 SASEGT. DNA of the CDR3: TGTGCCAGCGCAGCAGCAAGGACTGGAAACACCATATATTTT. Protein sequence: CASAAARTGNTIYF.

This clone was counted a single time. The V call is TRBV15, the J call TRBJ2-1, with D perhaps TRBD1 or TRBD2 (5 bases each). V was pared by 5 bases and J by 0 bases, with 14 bases between. The germline V gene encodes CDR1 LNHNV and CDR2 YYDKDF (reference sequence). The CDR3 runs 16 residues. CDR3 region: CATSRATGTSYNEQFF. CDR3 DNA: TGTGCCACCAGCCGGGCGACCGGGACCTCCTACAATGAGCAGTTCTTC.

The chain carries TRBV19 and TRBJ2-3; the match to TRBD1 covers 12 bases. Germline assignment: CDR1 LNHDA and CDR2 SQIVND (reference sequence). The CDR3 is 15 amino acids. With V trimmed by 5 bases and J by 8 bases, 8 bases remained unmatched. The CDR3 sequence: CASSRGTGGQRTQYF. As DNA, the CDR3 is TGTGCCAGTAGTCGTGGGACAGGGGGCCAGCGTACGCAGTATTTT.

This clone was observed once. V is TRBV7-9 and J is TRBJ1-4; no clear D. With 1 base removed from V and 8 bases from J, the gap between germline ends came to 11 bases. CDR1 SEHNR and CDR2 FQNEAQ come from the germline V gene (reference sequence). This CDR3 has 14 residues. The CDR3 DNA follows: TGTGCCAGCAGCTTAGAAGTTTATGGAGAAAAACTGTTTTTT. It is translated as CASSLEVYGEKLFF. The full variable domain, with the rest looked up from reference TRBV7-9 and TRBJ1-4, is DTGVSQNPRHKITKRGQNVTFRCDPISEHNRLYWYRQTLGQGPEFLTYFQNEAQLEKSRLLSDRFSAERPKGSFSTLEIQRTEQGDSAMYLCASSLEVYGEKLFFGSGTQLSVL.

V and J are TRBV2 and TRBJ2-2, with 8 bases lining up with TRBD1. CDR1 is SNHLY and CDR2 is FYNNEI in the germline V gene. Trimming at V came to 6 bases and at J to 1 base, leaving 7 bases not matched to a gene. The CDR3 length is 16 residues. The CDR3 bases are TGTGCCAGCAGCCCGGGACAGGCCCAGAACACCGGGGAGCTGTTTTTT. Its protein product is CASSPGQAQNTGELFF.

CDR3 sequence: CASSDGLAGGRYEQYF. The CDR3 bases are TGTGCCAGCAGTGATGGGCTAGCGGGAGGCAGGTACGAGCAGTACTTC. The gene calls are TRBV25-1 and TRBJ2-7; 11 positions agree with TRBD2. Germline CDR1 MGHDK, CDR2 SYGVNS. The length of the CDR3 is 16 residues. V shed 3 bases, J shed 4 bases, and the junction held 8 bases outside the gene matches.

This rearrangement joins TRBV25-1 to TRBJ1-4; D not resolved. Germline-derived CDR1 and CDR2 are MGHDK and SYGVNS. V lost 3 bases and J 0 bases, leaving 17 bases between the germline ends. CDR3 length equals 18 residues. The CDR3 sequence: CASSDPSPFASTNEKLFF. The CDR3 DNA reads as TGTGCCAGCAGTGACCCCTCCCCCTTTGCCTCAACTAATGAAAAACTGTTTTTT.

About this clone: The same CDR3 is also encoded by other DNA sequences in this sample. The V and J genes are TRBV9 and TRBJ1-2; weak D call: TRBD1 (5 bases). V gave up 2 bases and J gave up 1 base, with 6 bases separating them. The germline V gene encodes CDR1 SGDLS and CDR2 YYNGEE. The CDR3 covers 13 residues. The CDR3 nucleotides read TGTGCCAGCAGCGTCGGGGGTAACTATGGCTACACCTTC. Amino acids: CASSVGGNYGYTF.

This sequence joins TRBV28 and TRBJ1-5; D gene unclear. Trimming removed 2 bases at V and 2 bases at J, with 10 bases between. The CDR3 runs 15 residues. In germline, CDR1 is MDHEN, CDR2 SYDVKM. CDR3 amino acids: CASSLNYGRNQPQHF. CDR3 nucleotides: TGTGCCAGCAGTTTAAACTATGGCCGCAATCAGCCCCAGCATTTT.

The sample holds one count of this clone. This chain links TRBV30 with TRBJ2-3; TRBD1 matches at 7 bases. With V trimmed by 0 bases and J by 3 bases, 6 bases remained unmatched. Germline CDR1 is GTSNPN and CDR2 is SVGIG (reference sequence). This CDR3 has 15 amino acids. As DNA, the CDR3 is TGTGCCTGGAGTGTAGGGGGACAGTTAACAGATACGCAGTATTTT. It codes for CAWSVGGQLTDTQYF.

CDR3 coding DNA: TGTGCCAGCAGGTACGGGGGGGACTCCTACGAGCAGTACTTC. This gives the protein CASRYGGDSYEQYF. This rearrangement joins TRBV2 to TRBJ2-7; 8 bases agree with TRBD2. In germline, CDR1 is SNHLY, CDR2 FYNNEI. CDR3 length: 14 amino acids. Trimming took 6 bases from V and 0 from J; bases not matched to a gene: 4.

This clone was recorded only once. The rearrangement joins TRBV5-1 to TRBJ1-3; 7 bases align to TRBD1. Losses at the gene ends were 4 bases for V and 2 bases for J; bases not matched to a gene: 9. There are 16 residues in the CDR3. Germline values: CDR1 SGHRS, CDR2 YFSETQ. The DNA of the CDR3 is TGCGCCAGCAGCCCAAGACAGGGTACAGCTGGAAACACCATATATTTT. This encodes CASSPRQGTAGNTIYF. The whole variable domain, remainder taken from reference TRBV5-1 and TRBJ1-3, is KAGVTQTPRYLIKTRGQQVTLSCSPISGHRSVSWYQQTPGQGLQFLFEYFSETQRNKGNFPGRFSGRQFSNSRSEMNVSTLELGDSALYLCASSPRQGTAGNTIYFGEGSWLTVV.

The chain links TRBV28 to TRBJ1-1; D ambiguous. The CDR3 consists of 11 residues. Trimming removed 10 bases at V and 1 base at J, with 7 bases between. Germline CDR1 is MDHEN and CDR2 is SYDVKM. The CDR3 DNA follows: TGTGCCACCCGGGCGAACACTGAAGCTTTCTTT. Its translation is CATRANTEAFF.

Remarks on this clone: The sample has other DNA sequences that encode this CDR3 too. The rearrangement links TRBV9 to TRBJ2-1; possible D gene TRBD1, 6 bases. Per germline, CDR1 SGDLS and CDR2 YYNGEE. V dropped 0 bases and J dropped 4 bases, with 11 bases sitting between them. The CDR3 runs to 15 residues. As DNA, the CDR3 is TGTGCCAGCAGCGTAGGGACAGATTCTTACAATGAGCAGTTCTTC. It specifies CASSVGTDSYNEQFF.

A word on this clone: Other DNA sequences in the sample encode the same CDR3. V is TRBV28 and J is TRBJ2-7; D not resolved. Trimming took 5 bases from V and 4 from J, leaving 9 bases between them. The CDR3 extends over 12 amino acids. Per the germline V gene, CDR1 is MDHEN and CDR2 is SYDVKM. CDR3 nucleotide sequence: TGTGCCAGCAGTCCCCTCAGATACGAGCAGTACTTC. Protein: CASSPLRYEQYF.